This section outlines one T cell receptor (beta chain) sequence together with its context. The antigen is not known. Pooling was applied to second doses at about 4 or about 12 weeks. These data are taken from a study of T cell responses to AZD1222 COVID-19 vaccine. This table comes from immunoSEQ multiplex PCR, and its TCRdb copy is limited to in-frame clones, with some not included. The data hold fewer than 90,000 clones, with 88% observed a single time. CDR3 length equals 13 residues. Germline V gene lookup returns CDR1 MRHNA and CDR2 SNTAGT. Trimming shortened V by 3 bases and J by 5 bases, and 10 bases separated the two germline ends. Study findings and constraints: Of spike-specific TCRs, nearly half reportedly target regions left unmutated in variants. Baseline serology detected seropositivity in only six AZD1222 recipients. White British donors predominated, females outnumbered males, and clonal diversity was possibly underestimated.

This clonotype was sampled from an adult who received the AZD1222 COVID-19 vaccine. The source was peripheral blood, collected 28 days after the second AZD1222 dose. The chain joins TRBV6-4 to TRBJ1-1; no firm D call. CDR3 in amino acids: CASSETTSTEAFF. The CDR3 nucleotides read TGTGCCAGCAGTGAAACAACCTCAACTGAAGCTTTCTTT.